The T cell receptor (beta chain) described here comes from a study of STAT5B mutations in CD4+ large granular lymphocyte leukemia. Control samples were healthy donors' buffy coats. General study findings and limits: Main leukemic clonotypes were patient-specific, but about 26% appeared at low frequency elsewhere. TRBV06-family usage was enriched in top patient clones (8/27) versus controls (2/35). Patient CD4-sorted repertoires stayed more clonal than healthy ones after leukemic-clone removal.

Comment on this clone: Its antigen is still unknown.

Germline CDR1 SGHTA, CDR2 FQGNSA. The CDR3 contains 13 residues. Between the trimmed V and J ends, which lost 3 bases and 2 bases, there was a span of 6 bases. Some clones are missing from TCRdb's copy, which holds only in-frame ones; the method was immunoSEQ multiplex PCR. In the table there are 20,000 to 30,000 clones, around 86% of which are singletons. This TCR was sampled from a human donor in good health. Material for sequencing was CD4+ T cells from blood buffy coats. This sequence joins TRBV7-2 and TRBJ2-3; no clear D gene. CDR3 amino acids: CASSFYDTDTQYF. The CDR3 region has the DNA TGTGCCAGCAGCTTCTATGACACAGATACGCAGTATTTT.